These 5 T cell receptor beta chains came from one sample sequenced in a study of cytomegalovirus exposure and HLA in healthy donors. 60 Vbeta and 13 Jbeta primers were used in PCR. Assay used: immunoSEQ multiplex PCR; TCRdb lists only in-frame clones, some missing. The sample contains tens of thousands of clones, 77% of which appear only once. Sequencing was performed on PBMCs. These TCRs come from a man aged 50-59 years in good health and CMV-seropositive.

This clone was observed a few times. The V gene is TRBV5-4, the J gene TRBJ2-7, with TRBD2 identical over 9 bases. In germline, CDR1 is SGHNT, CDR2 YYREEE (reference sequence). V lost 3 bases, J lost 5 bases, and 9 bases stayed unmatched. This CDR3 region has 15 residues. This CDR3 reads CASSSAGGSQNEQYF. CDR3 DNA: TGTGCCAGCAGCTCGGCGGGAGGGAGCCAGAACGAGCAGTACTTC.

The chain links TRBV5-1 to TRBJ2-2; 13 bases match TRBD2. The V segment lost 4 bases and the J segment 6 bases; nucleotides outside the gene matches: 3. The V gene's germline CDR1 is SGHRS and CDR2 YFSETQ. The CDR3 contains 15 residues. CDR3 protein: CASSPGLAGAGELFF. For the CDR3, the DNA is TGCGCCAGCAGCCCTGGACTAGCGGGGGCCGGGGAGCTGTTTTTT. The full variable domain, its missing parts supplied by reference TRBV5-1 and TRBJ2-2, is KAGVTQTPRYLIKTRGQQVTLSCSPISGHRSVSWYQQTPGQGLQFLFEYFSETQRNKGNFPGRFSGRQFSNSRSEMNVSTLELGDSALYLCASSPGLAGAGELFFGEGSRLTVL.

This rearrangement joins TRBV7-9 to TRBJ1-1, with 7 nucleotides matching TRBD1. Germline V gene data show CDR1 as SEHNR and CDR2 as FQNEAQ (reference sequence). The length of the CDR3 is 14 residues. V trimming: 5 bases; J trimming: 1 base; junction bases outside the gene matches: 4. CDR3 in DNA: TGTGCCAGCAGCCAACGGGACAGGAACACTGAAGCTTTCTTT. Translated: CASSQRDRNTEAFF.

This clone is categorized as medium-sized. The chain links TRBV11-2 to TRBJ2-7; no clear D. Germline CDR1 and CDR2: SGHAT and FQNNGV. CDR3 length: 13 residues. V dropped 4 bases and J dropped 1 base, with 8 bases sitting between them. CDR3 region: CASSSPTSYEQYF. CDR3 nucleotides: TGTGCCAGCAGCTCTCCCACATCCTACGAGCAGTACTTC. Complete variable domain (other parts from reference TRBV11-2 and TRBJ2-7): EAGVAQSPRYKIIEKRQSVAFWCNPISGHATLYWYQQILGQGPKLLIQFQNNGVVDDSQLPKDRFSAERLKGVDSTLKIQPAKLEDSAVYLCASSSPTSYEQYFGPGTRLTVT.

V and J are TRBV11-1 and TRBJ2-7, with 9 bases aligning to TRBD2. Germline-derived CDR1 and CDR2 are SGHAT and FQDESV (reference sequence). Trimming took 6 bases from V and 0 from J; bases not matched to a gene: 3. This CDR3 contains 14 residues. The CDR3 region has the DNA TGTGCCAGCAGGAATAGCGGGAGCTCCTACGAGCAGTACTTC. It encodes CASRNSGSSYEQYF.